The present TCR beta chain was sequenced within a study of CD8+ T cells in alopecia areata. At the level of the study: Patients remained on tofacitinib for 6 to 18 months and then went 6 months without it. Treated patients were scored for severity by percent of scalp affected. Overall study results and limits: Persistence in scalp and blood during tofacitinib was observed for many expanded lesional clones.

Isolated RNA was reverse transcribed into cDNA used as the sequencing template. The method was immunoSEQ multiplex PCR; TCRdb's version includes in-frame clones alone and lacks a portion of them. The repertoire consists of about 300,000 clones, with nearly 60% occurring once and the leading ten covering approximately 1.8%. Turning to this clone: Antigen: not known.

Specified treatment: oral pan-JAK inhibitor, 5-10 mg twice daily. The length of the CDR3 is 15 residues. V was pared by 3 bases and J by 4 bases, with 12 bases between. Germline assignment: CDR1 LNHNV and CDR2 YYDKDF (reference sequence). The V and J genes are TRBV15 and TRBJ2-2; tentatively, D is TRBD2 (6 bases). Sequencing used CD4+ T cells sorted from blood, obtained at week 24, from a patient treated with tofacitinib. The TCR was taken from a human donor with alopecia areata. For the CDR3, the DNA is TGTGCCACCAGCAGGGGACTGCCCAGCACCGGGGAGCTGTTTTTT. Protein sequence: CATSRGLPSTGELFF.